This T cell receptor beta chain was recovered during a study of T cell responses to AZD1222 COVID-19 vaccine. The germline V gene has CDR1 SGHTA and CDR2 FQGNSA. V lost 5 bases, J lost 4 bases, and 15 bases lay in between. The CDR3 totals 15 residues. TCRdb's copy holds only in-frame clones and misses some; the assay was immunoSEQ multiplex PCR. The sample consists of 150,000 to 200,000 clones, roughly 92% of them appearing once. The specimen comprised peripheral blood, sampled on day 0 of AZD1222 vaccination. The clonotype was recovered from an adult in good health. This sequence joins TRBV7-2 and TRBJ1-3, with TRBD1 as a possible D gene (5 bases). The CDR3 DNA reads TGTGCCAGCAGCCCTGGACACCGAGGGGGAAACACCATATATTTT. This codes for CASSPGHRGGNTIYF. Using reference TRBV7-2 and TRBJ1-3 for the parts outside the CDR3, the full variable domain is GAGVSQSPSNKVTEKGKDVELRCDPISGHTALYWYRQSLGQGLEFLIYFQGNSAPDKSGLPSDRFSAERTGGSVSTLTIQRTQQEDSAVYLCASSPGHRGGNTIYFGEGSWLTVV.